Listed here are 20 T cell receptor beta chains from one sample, sequenced in a study of T cells in Graves' hyperthyroidism and ophthalmopathy. Amplification targeted TCR beta CDR3 regions from RNA transcripts. Using the HTBI primer set, a first-round RT-PCR was run on the TCR CDR3. Each CDR3 protein gets one entry after TCRdb re-called the multiplex PCR reads with MiXCR. The data contain 30,000 to 40,000 distinct CDR3 sequences, under 60% of them singletons. The source material was blood. The source of these receptors is a man between 35 and 55 years old with Graves' ophthalmopathy.

This clonotype was seen ten or more times. This chain uses TRBV6-4 with TRBJ2-7; TRBD2 aligns across 8 bases. The germline CDR1 and CDR2 sequences are MRHNA and SNTAGT. The J segment lost 6 bases and the V segment lost 3 bases, leaving 4 bases of the junction unmatched. The CDR3 length is 13 residues. Written as DNA, the CDR3 is TGTGCCAGCAGTGAAACTAGCGGAGGCGAGCAGTACTTC. Amino acids: CASSETSGGEQYF.

This clonotype was detected ten times or more. The V and J genes are TRBV20-1 and TRBJ2-3; D is undetermined. The V end was cut by 6 bases, the J end by 1 base, with 8 bases between. Per germline, CDR1 DFQATT and CDR2 SNEGSKA (reference sequence). The CDR3 totals 12 residues. CDR3 sequence (DNA): TGCAGTGCCGTAGACGGCACAGATACGCAGTATTTT. Translation gives CSAVDGTDTQYF.

V and J are TRBV7-3 and TRBJ1-4; D might be TRBD1 (5 bases). V was pared by 5 bases and J by 8 bases, with 24 bases between. CDR1 is SGHTA and CDR2 is FQGTGA in the germline V gene. The CDR3 is 17 residues long. The CDR3 nucleotides read TGTGCCAGCAGCAAAATGGGACTAGCGGGGAATGGAGAAAAACTGTTTTTT. This gives the protein CASSKMGLAGNGEKLFF. Full variable domain (missing parts from reference TRBV7-3 and TRBJ1-4): GAGVSQTPSNKVTEKGKYVELRCDPISGHTALYWYRQSLGQGPEFLIYFQGTGAADDSGLPNDRFFAVRPEGSVSTLKIQRTERGDSAVYLCASSKMGLAGNGEKLFFGSGTQLSVL.

As concerns this clonotype: This is likely a read error, given that the CDR3 carries no conserved phenylalanine or tryptophan at its end. V and J are TRBV11-2 and TRBJ2-1; TRBD2 agrees at 8 bases. Germline-derived CDR1 and CDR2 are SGHAT and FQNNGV. This CDR3 comprises 16 residues. The CDR3 DNA reads TGTGCCAGCAGCTCCCTCGGCGCGGGGGGTTACAATGGGCAGTTCATC. Protein: CASSSLGAGGYNGQFI.

The genes are TRBV10-2 and TRBJ2-1, with 10 nucleotides matching TRBD2. J was trimmed by 8 bases and V by 4 bases; bases with no gene match: 11. The CDR3 has 16 residues. Germline V gene data show CDR1 as WSHSY and CDR2 as SAAADI. The CDR3 nucleotides are TGCGCCAGCAGTGGGCATAGCGGGAGGTCCGTATATGAGCAGTTCTTC. This codes for CASSGHSGRSVYEQFF.

This chain uses TRBV20-1 with TRBJ2-1; TRBD2 matches 12 bases. With 1 base clipped from V and 7 bases from J, the junction kept 2 bases outside the gene matches. The CDR3 runs 14 residues. Germline V CDR1 and CDR2: DFQATT, SNEGSKA (reference sequence). CDR3 region: CSARGLAGANEQFF. The CDR3 DNA reads as TGCAGTGCTAGAGGACTAGCGGGAGCGAATGAGCAGTTCTTC.

This clonotype was seen ten or more times. The chain has TRBV5-1 and TRBJ1-2, with 8 bases identical to TRBD1. The CDR3 contains 14 residues. Germline V gives CDR1 SGHRS, CDR2 YFSETQ. The V and J ends lost 6 bases and 6 bases, in that order; junction bases with no gene match: 10. The CDR3 loop reads CASTSTGGWDGYTF. DNA for the CDR3: TGCGCCAGCACCTCCACAGGGGGGTGGGATGGCTACACCTTC.

Points on this clonotype: No DNA is shown, since the ends of the CDR3 on it are uncertain; the CDR3 is the one TCRdb lists. The V call is TRBV7-6, the J call TRBJ2-3; the table assigns TRBD2, which was not confirmed against the DNA. In germline, CDR1 is SGHVS, CDR2 FNYEAQ. The CDR3 is 20 amino acids in total, end residues counted. The CDR3 here is CASSFYICSPDSGSTDTQYF.

CDR3 sequence (DNA): TGTGCCAGCAGTTACTCGGGTACCTACGAGCAGTACTTC. Translated, it gives CASSYSGTYEQYF. The chain joins TRBV6-1 to TRBJ2-7; D gene uncertain. Germline V gene data show CDR1 as MNHNS and CDR2 as SASEGT. The CDR3 covers 13 residues. V lost 5 bases and J lost 2, with 10 bases in between.

This clonotype was counted ten times or more. V is TRBV4-1 and J is TRBJ1-4; 9 bases fit TRBD1. Germline V gives CDR1 MGHRA, CDR2 YSYEKL. The CDR3 runs 15 residues. Trimming removed 6 bases from V and 7 bases from J; junction bases left unmatched: 9. The CDR3, as DNA: TGCGCCAGCAGACCTACAGGGGGCAGGGGTGAAAAACTGTTTTTT. It encodes CASRPTGGRGEKLFF.

The rearrangement links TRBV2 to TRBJ2-7, with 12 bases lining up with TRBD2. The V gene end was trimmed by 6 bases and the J gene end by 5 bases; junction bases not matched to a gene: 5. The germline V gene encodes CDR1 SNHLY and CDR2 FYNNEI. This CDR3 contains 14 residues. This CDR3 reads CASRATSGRDEQYF. CDR3 nucleotide sequence: TGTGCCAGCAGAGCGACTAGCGGGAGAGACGAGCAGTACTTC.

The sample holds many counts of this clonotype. The gene calls are TRBV20-1 and TRBJ2-6, with TRBD1 matching 9 bases. The CDR3 contains 13 residues. V trimming: 4 bases; J trimming: 11 bases; junction bases outside the gene matches: 6. Per the germline V gene, CDR1 is DFQATT and CDR2 is SNEGSKA (reference sequence). The CDR3 protein is CSAKRTGVDVLTF. The CDR3 DNA follows: TGCAGTGCTAAACGGACAGGGGTCGACGTCCTGACTTTC.

J is TRBJ2-5 and V is TRBV20-1, with D possibly called TRBD1 or TRBD2 (5 bases each). From germline, CDR1 is DFQATT and CDR2 SNEGSKA (reference sequence). V was cut by 0 bases and J by 9 bases, with 23 bases left in between. The CDR3 extends over 16 amino acids. Here the CDR3 reads CSARDLLTASNQPQYF. CDR3 sequence (DNA): TGCAGTGCTAGAGATCTCTTGACAGCTAGCAATCAGCCCCAGTACTTC.

The V gene is TRBV2, the J gene TRBJ1-2; a possible D gene is TRBD1 (5 bases). Trimming left V 6 bases short and J 8 bases short, with 13 bases between. Germline V gives CDR1 SNHLY, CDR2 FYNNEI. The CDR3 totals 12 residues. CDR3 residues: CASRGVGYGYTF. CDR3 nucleotide sequence: TGTGCCAGCAGGGGGGTCGGATACGGCTACACCTTC.

Worth noting for this clonotype: A junction boundary mismatches the germline segment, possibly from a read error. The rearrangement joins TRBV19 to TRBJ2-1; TRBD2 agrees at 7 bases. CDR1 and CDR2 (germline): LNHDA, SQIVND (reference sequence). The CDR3 runs 13 residues. The CDR3 DNA sequence: TGTGCCGCCCGGAGCGGGGCCTACAATGAGCGGTTCTTC. Protein: CAARSGAYNERFF.

The table lists this clonotype with many counts. The V call is TRBV14, the J call TRBJ2-1; no firm D call. This CDR3 has 15 amino acids. Trimming cost V 6 bases and J 8 bases, with 20 bases left between them. CDR1 is SGHDN, CDR2 FVKESK, per germline. CDR3 nucleotide sequence: TGTGCCAGCAGTCTCTTGGCCCTGAAGGGCCATGAGCAGTTCTTC. This gives the protein CASSLLALKGHEQFF.

As to this clonotype: No conserved phenylalanine or tryptophan ends this CDR3, so it is likely a read error. The DNA is omitted, as the CDR3 cannot be located on it reliably, and the CDR3 follows TCRdb's listing. The chain has TRBV7-7 and TRBJ2-6. Per germline, CDR1 SSHAT and CDR2 FNYEAQ (reference sequence). Both ends counted, the CDR3 spans 8 residues. The CDR3 reads CASSLAAS.

This clonotype was picked up many times. The J gene is TRBJ2-7, the V gene TRBV20-1, with 9 nucleotides matching TRBD1. The CDR3 contains 14 residues. Germline CDR1 is DFQATT and CDR2 is SNEGSKA (reference sequence). V lost 4 bases, J lost 3 bases, and 7 bases stayed unmatched. The CDR3 protein is CSAMPDRGGYEQYF. The CDR3 nucleotides are TGCAGTGCTATGCCCGACAGGGGGGGCTACGAGCAGTACTTC.

This clonotype was counted at least ten times. The chain links TRBV10-3 to TRBJ1-1, with D possibly being TRBD1 (6 bases). Deletions cut 3 bases from V and 5 bases from J, with 19 bases between. Germline lookup yields CDR1 ENHRY and CDR2 SYGVKD. This CDR3 has 16 residues. The DNA of the CDR3 is TGTGCCATCAGTGACCGCGAACAGGGCCCGAATACTGAAGCTTTCTTT. Its protein product is CAISDREQGPNTEAFF.

The rearrangement joins TRBV7-2 to TRBJ1-1; D ambiguous. CDR1 is SGHTA, CDR2 FQGNSA, per germline. CDR3 length: 14 amino acids. Trimming removed 1 base from V and 1 base from J, with 7 bases in between. In DNA, the CDR3 is TGTGCCAGCAGCTTAGATCCAGGGAACACTGAAGCTTTCTTT. Translated, it gives CASSLDPGNTEAFF.